Sequencing of this TCR beta chain was carried out in a study of identical twins. Trimming stripped 3 bases from V and 1 base from J, with 15 bases between. In germline, CDR1 is MDHEN, CDR2 SYDVKM. This CDR3 comprises 16 residues. TCRdb re-derived calls from the 5' RACE reads in MiXCR, one entry per CDR3 protein. The sample has 460,000 or so distinct CDR3 sequences; 13% to 15% are singletons. The data were also submitted as part of a second study, on yellow fever vaccine responses in identical twins.

This receptor was obtained from a woman aged 18 to 35 in good health. Sequencing used CD4+ T cells sorted from blood. J is TRBJ1-1 and V is TRBV28; D perhaps matches TRBD1 (5 bases). The CDR3 spells CASSFPPPGPNTEAFF. In DNA form, the CDR3 reads TGTGCCAGCAGTTTCCCGCCCCCGGGACCGAACACTGAAGCTTTCTTT.